These T cell receptor beta chains were read from a single sample in a study of blood T cell repertoires in COVID-19. Generated by immunoSEQ multiplex PCR, the TCRdb table keeps only in-frame clones and is missing some. The sample has 200,000 to 300,000 clones, roughly 80% seen once; the top ten hold around 3.5%. Sequencing was performed on peripheral blood. These receptors were taken from a woman under 30 with acute or convalescent COVID-19. The CDR3 runs from the conserved cysteine through the conserved F or W. The D gene is left open where the match is weak. Some rows mark clone size as missing; the rest say once, few, many or name a class of expanded clone.

CDR3nt,CDR3aa,abundance,j_gene,d_gene,v_gene
TGTGCCAGTAGTATCGGGCAGGGGGTAGAAGGCTACACCTTC,CASSIGQGVEGYTF,-,TRBJ1-2,TRBD1,TRBV19
TGTGCCAGTCGGACCTACGGAGGCAATGAGCAGTTCTTC,CASRTYGGNEQFF,few,TRBJ2-1,-,TRBV19
TGTGCCAGTAGTATCGGGACAGGGGCCGACGGCGGCTATGGCTACACCTTC,CASSIGTGADGGYGYTF,-,TRBJ1-2,TRBD1,TRBV19
TGTGCCAGTAGTATAGTCAGGGGGCCTCATCAGCCCCAGCATTTT,CASSIVRGPHQPQHF,-,TRBJ1-5,TRBD1,TRBV19
TGTGCCAGCAGTTTATCCCTGGACAGGGTGGACGAGCAGTACTTC,CASSLSLDRVDEQYF,-,TRBJ2-7,TRBD1,TRBV27
TGTGCCAGCAGCGTAGGGGTGGGACAGACCCAAGAGACCCAGTACTTC,CASSVGVGQTQETQYF,-,TRBJ2-5,TRBD1,TRBV9
TGTGCCAGCATCCCAGCGTCGACAGGGGCGTTATCCTACGAGCAGTACTTC,CASIPASTGALSYEQYF,few,TRBJ2-7,TRBD1,TRBV28
TGCGCCAGCAGCCACATCGACAGGGATAATGAAAAACTGTTTTTT,CASSHIDRDNEKLFF,-,TRBJ1-4,TRBD1,TRBV4-3
TGTGCCAGCAGCCCCTGGGGAGAAACCCCGAGTGATGAGCAGTTCTTC,CASSPWGETPSDEQFF,-,TRBJ2-1,-,TRBV9
TGTGCCAGTAGTGGCCTAACAGGGGTCGGGGAGCTGTTTTTT,CASSGLTGVGELFF,few,TRBJ2-2,TRBD1,TRBV19
TGTGCCAGCAGCTTATTGGCGGCGGGAGGGCCGGATGAGCAGTTCTTC,CASSLLAAGGPDEQFF,-,TRBJ2-1,TRBD2,TRBV7-9
TGTGCCAGCAGCACCGCTTTAGGGAGTGGGTCCTACGAGCAGTACTTC,CASSTALGSGSYEQYF,-,TRBJ2-7,-,TRBV9
TGCGCCAGCAGCCAAGACGCGGCCAGGGCCCTTTCACCCCTCCACTTT,CASSQDAARALSPLHF,few,TRBJ1-6,-,TRBV4-3
TGTGCCAGTACCCCAAGTGGGGCCAGGGGAGTCTACGAGCAGTACTTC,CASTPSGARGVYEQYF,-,TRBJ2-7,-,TRBV19
TGCAGCGTTGGGACAGAAAGCAATCAGCCCCAGCATTTT,CSVGTESNQPQHF,-,TRBJ1-5,-,TRBV29-1
TGTGCCAGCAGTTCGTACGGCTATGGCTACACCTTC,CASSSYGYGYTF,-,TRBJ1-2,-,TRBV28
TGTGCCAGCAGTTACTCAGCCGGGAACACTGAAGCTTTCTTT,CASSYSAGNTEAFF,-,TRBJ1-1,-,TRBV6-5